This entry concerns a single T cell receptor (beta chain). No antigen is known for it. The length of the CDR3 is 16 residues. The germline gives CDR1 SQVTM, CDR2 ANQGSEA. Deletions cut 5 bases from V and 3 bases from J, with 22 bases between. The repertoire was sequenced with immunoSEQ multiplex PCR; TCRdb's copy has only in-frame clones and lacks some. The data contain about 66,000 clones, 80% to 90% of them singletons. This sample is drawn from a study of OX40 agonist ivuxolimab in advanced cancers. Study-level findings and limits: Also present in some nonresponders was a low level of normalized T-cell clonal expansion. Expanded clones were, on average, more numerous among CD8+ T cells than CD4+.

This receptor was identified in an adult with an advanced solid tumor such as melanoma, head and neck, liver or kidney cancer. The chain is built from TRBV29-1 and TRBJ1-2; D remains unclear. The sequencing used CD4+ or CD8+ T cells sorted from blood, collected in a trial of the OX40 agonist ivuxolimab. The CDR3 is CSVPDVTNRGYYGYTF. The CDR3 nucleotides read TGCAGCGTTCCGGACGTAACGAACCGAGGGTACTATGGCTACACCTTC.